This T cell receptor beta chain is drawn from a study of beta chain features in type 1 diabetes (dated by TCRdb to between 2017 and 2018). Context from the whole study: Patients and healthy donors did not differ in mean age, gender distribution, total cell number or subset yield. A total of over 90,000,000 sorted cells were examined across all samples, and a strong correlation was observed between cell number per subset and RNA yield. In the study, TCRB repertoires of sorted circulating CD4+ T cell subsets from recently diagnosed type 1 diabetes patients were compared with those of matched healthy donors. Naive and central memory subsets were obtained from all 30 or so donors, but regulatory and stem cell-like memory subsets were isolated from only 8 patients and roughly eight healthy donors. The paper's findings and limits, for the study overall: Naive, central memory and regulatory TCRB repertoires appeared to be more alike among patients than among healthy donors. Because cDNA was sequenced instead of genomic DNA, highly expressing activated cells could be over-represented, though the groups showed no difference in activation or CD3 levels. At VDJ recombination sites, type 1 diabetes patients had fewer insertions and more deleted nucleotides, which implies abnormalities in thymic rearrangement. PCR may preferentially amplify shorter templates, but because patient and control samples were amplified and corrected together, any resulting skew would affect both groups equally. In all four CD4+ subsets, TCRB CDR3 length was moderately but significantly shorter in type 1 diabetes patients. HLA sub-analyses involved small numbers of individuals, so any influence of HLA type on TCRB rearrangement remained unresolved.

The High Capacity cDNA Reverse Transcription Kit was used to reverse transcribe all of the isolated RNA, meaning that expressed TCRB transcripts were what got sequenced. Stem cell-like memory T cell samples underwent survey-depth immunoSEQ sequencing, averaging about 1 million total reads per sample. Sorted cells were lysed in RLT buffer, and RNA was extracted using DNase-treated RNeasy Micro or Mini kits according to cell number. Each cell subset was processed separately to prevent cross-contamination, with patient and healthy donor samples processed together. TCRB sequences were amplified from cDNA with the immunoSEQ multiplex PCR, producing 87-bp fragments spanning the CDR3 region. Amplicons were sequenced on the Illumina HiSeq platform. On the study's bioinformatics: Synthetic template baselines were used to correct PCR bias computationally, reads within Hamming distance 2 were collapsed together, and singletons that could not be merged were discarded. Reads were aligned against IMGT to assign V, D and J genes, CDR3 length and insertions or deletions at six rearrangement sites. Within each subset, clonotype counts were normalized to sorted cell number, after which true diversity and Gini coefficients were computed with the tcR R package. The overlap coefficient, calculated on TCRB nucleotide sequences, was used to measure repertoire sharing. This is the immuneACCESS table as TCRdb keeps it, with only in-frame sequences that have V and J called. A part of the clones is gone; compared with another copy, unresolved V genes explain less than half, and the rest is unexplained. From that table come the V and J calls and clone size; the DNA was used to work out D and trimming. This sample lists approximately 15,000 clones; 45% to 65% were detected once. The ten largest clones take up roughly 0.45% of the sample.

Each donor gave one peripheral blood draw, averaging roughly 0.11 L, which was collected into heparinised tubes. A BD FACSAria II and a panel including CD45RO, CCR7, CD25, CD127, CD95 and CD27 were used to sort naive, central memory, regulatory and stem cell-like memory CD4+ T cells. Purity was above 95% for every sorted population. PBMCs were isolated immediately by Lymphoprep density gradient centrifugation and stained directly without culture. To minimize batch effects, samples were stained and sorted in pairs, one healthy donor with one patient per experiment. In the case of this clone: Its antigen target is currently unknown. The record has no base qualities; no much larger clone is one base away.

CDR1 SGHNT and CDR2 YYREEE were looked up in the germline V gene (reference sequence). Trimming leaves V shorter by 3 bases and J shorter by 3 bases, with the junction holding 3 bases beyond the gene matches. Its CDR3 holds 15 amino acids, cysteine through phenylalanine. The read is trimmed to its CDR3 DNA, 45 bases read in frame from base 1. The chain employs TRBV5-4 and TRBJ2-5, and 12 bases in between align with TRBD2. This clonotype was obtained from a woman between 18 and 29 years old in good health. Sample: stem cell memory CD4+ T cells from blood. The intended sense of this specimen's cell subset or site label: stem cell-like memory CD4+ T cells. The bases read TGTGCCAGCAGCTCAAGACTAGCGGGAGAAGAGACCCAGTACTTC. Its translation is CASSSRLAGEETQYF.